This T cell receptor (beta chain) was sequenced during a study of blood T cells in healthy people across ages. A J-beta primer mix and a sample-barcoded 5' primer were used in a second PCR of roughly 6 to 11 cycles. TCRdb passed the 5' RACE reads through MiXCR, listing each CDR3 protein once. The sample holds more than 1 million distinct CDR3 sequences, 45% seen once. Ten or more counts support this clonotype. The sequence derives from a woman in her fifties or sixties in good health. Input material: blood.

As DNA, the CDR3 is TGTGCCAGCAGCTTAAAGGGGCCCCTTAACTATGGCTACACCTTC. It translates to CASSLKGPLNYGYTF. The rearrangement joins TRBV7-2 to TRBJ1-2; weak D call: TRBD1 (5 bases). The CDR3 has 15 amino acids. V lost 2 bases and J lost 1, with 11 bases in between. In germline, CDR1 is SGHTA, CDR2 FQGNSA.